This T cell receptor beta chain was recorded in a study of blood T cell repertoires in COVID-19. Germline loops: CDR1 KGHDR, CDR2 SFDVKD. The CDR3 contains 19 residues. The trim removed 3 bases at V and 3 bases at J, leaving 11 bases unmatched. Generated by immunoSEQ multiplex PCR, the TCRdb table keeps only in-frame clones and is missing some. Of about 180,000 clones in the sample, approximately 80% were seen once. This clone has a handful of counts. The chain carries TRBV24-1 and TRBJ2-7; 15 bases match TRBD2. This receptor was taken from a woman aged 45-65 years who had recovered from COVID-19. Material: PBMCs or T cells enriched from blood (not recorded which). The CDR3 DNA follows: TGTGCCACCAGTGATCAACCGGGACTAGCGGGAGGTCGGATCTACGAGCAGTACTTC. Translation: CATSDQPGLAGGRIYEQYF.